This TCR beta chain is from a study of blood T cell repertoires in COVID-19 (dated by TCRdb to the early 2020s). About the investigation overall: Samples from collaborators originated in the United States, Italy and Spain and spanned both the acute and convalescent phases of COVID-19. Deeply sampled blood TCRbeta repertoires from subjects exposed to, actively infected with, or recovered from COVID-19 were included in the dataset. Where available, HLA class I and class II types were obtained from metadata supplied by the sample provider rather than from assay-based typing. The material from the prospective study consisted of cDNA or gDNA derived from T cells, B-cell-depleted T cells, or PBMCs. The sample metadata nearly always contained a de-identified subject ID, COVID-19 status, age in years and sex. A freely available public database, intended as a resource for researchers studying the immune response to SARS-CoV-2, is where the repertoires were released. Samples were obtained from the ongoing ImmuneRACE study (first 160 participants) and from 1,000 to 1,500 subjects provided by 6 global collaborators. General findings and caveats noted by the study authors: The quantity of clinical and demographic metadata differed by source and by participant and was supplied without curation.

Points on this clone: The antigen it binds to is not known. Per-nucleotide qualities are absent, and no much larger clonotype sits a single base away.

The collaborating institutions used their own protocols to collect whole blood in K2EDTA tubes. For TCRbeta analysis, collaborators shipped samples in one of three forms: frozen whole blood, isolated PBMCs, or DNA extracted from either of those sample types. CDR1 and CDR2 (LNHDA, SQIVND) derive from the germline V gene (reference sequence). Trimming removed 6 bases from V and 5 bases from J; the gene matches leave 14 bases unexplained. Including the terminal cysteine and phenylalanine, the CDR3 comprises 16 residues. Only CDR3 DNA is held: 48 bases, read in frame from base 1. TCRbeta CDR3 regions were amplified from genomic DNA using the immunoSEQ Assay, a bias-controlled multiplex PCR. In the original analysis: The number of nucleated cells in each sample was estimated from the amplification of reference gene primers within the assay. To quantify the absolute abundance of each unique TCRbeta CDR3 rearrangement, sequence reads were collapsed and filtered. For each sample, productive Simpson clonality was calculated as the square root of Simpson's diversity index over productive rearrangements. The source is immuneACCESS, and TCRdb retained only in-frame sequences with V and J called. Part of the clones is not carried over; for the studies checked, unresolved V genes explain less than half of this, and the remainder is unexplained. The V and J calls and clone size were taken over from that table, and D and trimming were inferred from the DNA. Counted in this sample were about 69,000 clones; 60% to 85% of them appeared once. Together, the top ten hold approximately 17% of the sample.

The sample was peripheral blood. This receptor was obtained from a man aged 55 to 70 with acute or convalescent COVID-19. The chain joins TRBV19 to TRBJ2-5; the central 8 bases match TRBD1. The sequenced DNA: TGTGCCAGTAGCATTATAGTAACAGGGGGGTCGGAGACCCAGTACTTC. It encodes CASSIIVTGGSETQYF. When the CDR3 is completed using the reference TRBV19 and TRBJ2-5 genes on either side, the full variable domain is DGGITQSPKYLFRKEGQNVTLSCEQNLNHDAMYWYRQDPGQGLRLIYYSQIVNDFQKGDIAEGYSVSREKKESFPLTVTSAQKNPTAFYLCASSIIVTGGSETQYFGPGTRLLVL.